The sequence of this T cell receptor (beta chain) was determined in a study of blood T cell repertoires in COVID-19. Overall study context: In each case, the material was cDNA or gDNA derived from T cells, B-cell-depleted T cells, or PBMCs.

In the authors' workflow: Counts of nucleated cells, estimated from reference gene primer amplification, were obtained. Measured with immunoSEQ multiplex PCR; TCRdb has only the in-frame clones, and not every one. Clone size and V and J calls were adopted from that table, with D and trimming inferred from the DNA. There are some 94,000 clones in the sample; less than 75% occur only once, and 20% to 25% lies in the top ten. This CDR3 contains 14 residues. Germline V gene sequence: CDR1 LNHDA, CDR2 SQIVND (reference sequence). Trimming removed 5 bases at V and 0 bases at J, with 5 bases between. Specimen: peripheral blood. The chain uses TRBV19 and TRBJ2-6; maybe TRBD1 (5 bases). The origin of this receptor is a woman aged 60-70 years in a cohort sampled during active or convalescent COVID-19. In DNA form, the CDR3 reads TGTGCCAGTAGTGGACACTCTGGGGCCAACGTCCTGACTTTC. Protein product: CASSGHSGANVLTF.